These T cell receptor beta chains were read from a single sample in a study of blood T cells in healthy people across ages. From the 5' RACE reads, TCRdb called clonotypes with MiXCR, one entry per CDR3 protein. The sample lists about 1.4 million distinct CDR3 sequences; around 55% were seen once. The sample comprised blood. These receptor sequences come from a man younger than 35 in good health. Both conserved end residues are part of each CDR3. The order of the fields is J gene, V gene, D gene, clone size, CDR3 protein, CDR3 DNA. A D gene is named only where the DNA matches it firmly. Size is omitted from some rows. Given values are once, few, many or a class for expanded clones.

j_gene: TRBJ2-4
v_gene: TRBV7-2
d_gene: .
abundance: .
CDR3aa: CASSLAHQGRAGYIQYF
CDR3nt: TGTGCCAGCAGCTTAGCGCACCAGGGGAGGGCTGGATACATTCAGTACTTC

j_gene: TRBJ1-3
v_gene: TRBV2
d_gene: .
abundance: .
CDR3aa: CASSAGGYAGNTIYF
CDR3nt: TGTGCCAGCAGTGCGGGGGGATATGCTGGAAACACCATATATTTT

j_gene: TRBJ2-3
v_gene: TRBV5-1
d_gene: TRBD2
abundance: few
CDR3aa: CASSPTRLAGGPNTQYF
CDR3nt: TGCGCCAGCAGCCCTACTAGACTAGCGGGAGGGCCTAATACGCAGTATTTT

j_gene: TRBJ1-1
v_gene: TRBV5-1
d_gene: .
abundance: .
CDR3aa: CASSLGIMNTEAFF
CDR3nt: TGCGCCAGCAGCTTGGGAATTATGAACACTGAAGCTTTCTTT

j_gene: TRBJ2-3
v_gene: TRBV7-2
d_gene: TRBD2
abundance: .
CDR3aa: CASSLMSGRGSDTQYF
CDR3nt: TGTGCCAGCAGCTTAATGAGCGGGAGGGGGTCGGATACGCAGTATTTT

j_gene: TRBJ2-2
v_gene: TRBV2
d_gene: .
abundance: many
CDR3aa: CASTLTTGELFF
CDR3nt: TGTGCCAGCACGCTAACCACCGGGGAGCTGTTTTTT

j_gene: TRBJ2-7
v_gene: TRBV4-1
d_gene: TRBD2
abundance: few
CDR3aa: CASSQDPSGRTSYEQYF
CDR3nt: TGCGCCAGCAGCCAAGATCCTAGCGGGAGAACCTCCTACGAGCAGTACTTC

j_gene: TRBJ2-3
v_gene: TRBV24-1
d_gene: TRBD1
abundance: .
CDR3aa: CATSDPGQGNTQYF
CDR3nt: TGTGCCACCAGTGATCCGGGACAGGGGAATACGCAGTATTTT

j_gene: TRBJ2-2
v_gene: TRBV4-3
d_gene: .
abundance: .
CDR3aa: CASSQEGPNTGELFF
CDR3nt: TGCGCCAGCAGCCAAGAGGGACCTAACACCGGGGAGCTGTTTTTT

j_gene: TRBJ2-1
v_gene: TRBV13
d_gene: .
abundance: .
CDR3aa: CASLWGSEQFF
CDR3nt: TGTGCCAGCTTGTGGGGTAGTGAGCAGTTCTTC

j_gene: TRBJ2-3
v_gene: TRBV7-2
d_gene: TRBD1
abundance: .
CDR3aa: CASSSRTGITDTQYF
CDR3nt: TGTGCCAGCAGCTCCCGGACAGGGATAACAGATACGCAGTATTTT

j_gene: TRBJ2-1
v_gene: TRBV7-2
d_gene: TRBD1
abundance: once
CDR3aa: CASSTPTDRGSIPFF
CDR3nt: TGTGCCAGCAGCACGCCCACGGACAGGGGTAGTATTCCGTTCTTC

j_gene: TRBJ2-7
v_gene: TRBV12-3/TRBV12-4
d_gene: .
abundance: .
CDR3aa: CASSLYRINEQYF
CDR3nt: TGTGCCAGCAGTTTATACCGCATAAATGAGCAGTACTTC

j_gene: TRBJ1-4
v_gene: TRBV10-1
d_gene: TRBD1
abundance: .
CDR3aa: CASSESGTGGEKLFF
CDR3nt: TGCGCCAGCAGTGAGTCGGGGACAGGGGGTGAAAAACTGTTTTTT

j_gene: TRBJ2-7
v_gene: TRBV4-1
d_gene: TRBD1
abundance: .
CDR3aa: CASSLPRTGESYEQYF
CDR3nt: TGCGCCAGCAGCCTCCCACGCACAGGGGAGTCCTACGAGCAGTACTTC

j_gene: TRBJ2-3
v_gene: TRBV7-8
d_gene: .
abundance: .
CDR3aa: CASSYMRVGSDTQYF
CDR3nt: TGTGCCAGCAGCTACATGAGGGTAGGCTCAGATACGCAGTATTTT

j_gene: TRBJ2-6
v_gene: TRBV6-5
d_gene: .
abundance: .
CDR3aa: CASSYTGRGANVLTF
CDR3nt: TGTGCCAGCAGTTACACCGGGCGAGGGGCCAACGTCCTGACTTTC

j_gene: TRBJ1-2
v_gene: TRBV29-1
d_gene: .
abundance: .
CDR3aa: CSAVTQYGYTF
CDR3nt: TGCAGCGCGGTCACTCAATATGGCTACACCTTC

j_gene: TRBJ2-7
v_gene: TRBV2
d_gene: TRBD1
abundance: .
CDR3aa: CASNEGTGGHIEQYF
CDR3nt: TGTGCCAGCAACGAAGGGACAGGGGGACATATCGAGCAGTACTTC

j_gene: TRBJ2-2
v_gene: TRBV27
d_gene: .
abundance: few
CDR3aa: CASSKRQANTGELFF
CDR3nt: TGTGCCAGCAGTAAGAGGCAGGCGAACACCGGGGAGCTGTTTTTT

j_gene: TRBJ2-1
v_gene: TRBV20-1
d_gene: .
abundance: few
CDR3aa: CSARPRAWGTLRGQFF
CDR3nt: TGCAGTGCTAGACCACGGGCTTGGGGGACCTTAAGAGGGCAGTTCTTC

j_gene: TRBJ1-6
v_gene: TRBV12-3/TRBV12-4
d_gene: .
abundance: .
CDR3aa: CASSRGLMGSPLHF
CDR3nt: TGTGCCAGCAGCCGGGGACTGATGGGTTCACCCCTCCACTTT

j_gene: TRBJ2-3
v_gene: TRBV7-6
d_gene: .
abundance: once
CDR3aa: CASSLPSFGGDSTDTQYF
CDR3nt: TGTGCCAGCAGCTTACCTTCATTCGGAGGGGACAGCACAGATACGCAGTATTTT

j_gene: TRBJ2-5
v_gene: TRBV3-1
d_gene: .
abundance: .
CDR3aa: CASDARGGQETQYF
CDR3nt: TGTGCCAGCGATGCAAGGGGGGGTCAAGAGACCCAGTACTTC

j_gene: TRBJ2-1
v_gene: TRBV7-8
d_gene: TRBD2
abundance: .
CDR3aa: CASSTTSGVPNEQFF
CDR3nt: TGTGCCAGCAGCACAACTAGCGGGGTACCCAATGAGCAGTTCTTC

j_gene: TRBJ2-7
v_gene: TRBV11-1
d_gene: TRBD2
abundance: .
CDR3aa: CASSLRAGLGYEQYF
CDR3nt: TGTGCCAGCAGCTTAAGAGCGGGATTAGGCTACGAGCAGTACTTC

j_gene: TRBJ2-3
v_gene: TRBV10-3
d_gene: .
abundance: few
CDR3aa: CAVSSGTSTDTQYF
CDR3nt: TGTGCCGTCAGTTCCGGGACGAGCACAGATACGCAGTATTTT

j_gene: TRBJ2-1
v_gene: TRBV4-1
d_gene: .
abundance: .
CDR3aa: CASSQEDGNEQFF
CDR3nt: TGCGCCAGCAGCCAAGAAGACGGCAATGAGCAGTTCTTC

j_gene: TRBJ2-7
v_gene: TRBV2
d_gene: .
abundance: .
CDR3aa: CASSGYRDTTYEQYF
CDR3nt: TGTGCCAGCAGTGGATACCGGGACACTACCTACGAGCAGTACTTC

j_gene: TRBJ2-7
v_gene: TRBV6-5
d_gene: .
abundance: once
CDR3aa: CASSYGQSSYNEQYF
CDR3nt: TGTGCCAGCAGTTATGGGCAAAGCTCCTACAATGAGCAGTACTTC

j_gene: TRBJ1-4
v_gene: TRBV4-1
d_gene: .
abundance: .
CDR3aa: CASSLFLQGNEKLFF
CDR3nt: TGCGCCAGCAGCCTCTTCCTACAGGGAAATGAAAAACTGTTTTTT

j_gene: TRBJ2-7
v_gene: TRBV20-1
d_gene: TRBD1
abundance: once
CDR3aa: CSARDWTGSSYEQYF
CDR3nt: TGCAGTGCTAGAGATTGGACAGGATCTAGCTACGAGCAGTACTTC

j_gene: TRBJ2-7
v_gene: TRBV7-2
d_gene: .
abundance: .
CDR3aa: CASSLYRVSYEQYF
CDR3nt: TGTGCCAGCAGCTTATACAGGGTTAGCTACGAGCAGTACTTC

j_gene: TRBJ2-1
v_gene: TRBV29-1
d_gene: TRBD2
abundance: .
CDR3aa: CSAPRGGIPPEQFF
CDR3nt: TGCAGCGCCCCCCGGGGGGGGATTCCACCTGAGCAGTTCTTC

j_gene: TRBJ2-1
v_gene: TRBV2
d_gene: .
abundance: .
CDR3aa: CASRTTALRDSPYNEQFF
CDR3nt: TGTGCCAGCAGAACCACCGCTCTTCGGGATAGTCCCTACAATGAGCAGTTCTTC

j_gene: TRBJ1-6
v_gene: TRBV6-2/TRBV6-3
d_gene: .
abundance: few
CDR3aa: CASSLTENSPLHF
CDR3nt: TGTGCCAGCAGTCTGACAGAAAATTCACCCCTCCACTTT

j_gene: TRBJ2-5
v_gene: TRBV7-9
d_gene: TRBD2
abundance: few
CDR3aa: CASRSTSAQETQYF
CDR3nt: TGTGCCAGCAGGTCGACTAGCGCGCAAGAGACCCAGTACTTC

j_gene: TRBJ2-3
v_gene: TRBV5-1
d_gene: .
abundance: .
CDR3aa: CASSLARLQGTDTQYF
CDR3nt: TGCGCCAGCAGCTTGGCCCGGCTGCAGGGCACAGATACGCAGTATTTT

j_gene: TRBJ2-6
v_gene: TRBV5-1
d_gene: TRBD2
abundance: many
CDR3aa: CASSLAGSGANVLTF
CDR3nt: TGTGCCAGCAGTCTAGCGGGCTCTGGGGCCAACGTCCTGACTTTC